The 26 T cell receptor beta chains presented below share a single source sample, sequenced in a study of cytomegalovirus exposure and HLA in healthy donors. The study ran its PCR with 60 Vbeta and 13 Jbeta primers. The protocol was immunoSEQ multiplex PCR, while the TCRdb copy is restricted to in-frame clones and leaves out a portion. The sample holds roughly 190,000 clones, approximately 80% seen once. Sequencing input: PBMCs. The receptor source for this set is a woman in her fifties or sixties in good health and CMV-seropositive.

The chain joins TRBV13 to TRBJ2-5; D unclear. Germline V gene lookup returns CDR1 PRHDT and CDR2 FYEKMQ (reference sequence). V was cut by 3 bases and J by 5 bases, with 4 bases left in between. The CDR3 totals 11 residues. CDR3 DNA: TGTGCCAGCAGCTTTTCGGAGACCCAGTACTTC. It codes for CASSFSETQYF.

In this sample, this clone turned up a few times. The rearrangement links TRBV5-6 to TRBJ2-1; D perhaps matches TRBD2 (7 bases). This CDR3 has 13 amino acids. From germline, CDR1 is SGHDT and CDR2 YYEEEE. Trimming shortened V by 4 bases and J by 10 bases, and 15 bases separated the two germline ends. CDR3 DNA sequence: TGTGCCAGCAGCACCTGGGGGGGGCTCGAGCAGTTCTTC. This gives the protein CASSTWGGLEQFF.

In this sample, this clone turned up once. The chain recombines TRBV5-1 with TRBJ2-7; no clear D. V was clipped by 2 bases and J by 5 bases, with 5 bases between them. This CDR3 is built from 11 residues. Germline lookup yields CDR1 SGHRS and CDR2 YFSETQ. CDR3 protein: CASSLLDEQYF. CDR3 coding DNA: TGCGCCAGCAGCTTATTAGACGAGCAGTACTTC.

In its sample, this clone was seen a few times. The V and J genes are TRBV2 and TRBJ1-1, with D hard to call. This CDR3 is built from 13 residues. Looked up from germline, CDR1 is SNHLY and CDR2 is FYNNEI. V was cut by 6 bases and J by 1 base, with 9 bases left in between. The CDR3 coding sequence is TGTGCCAGCAGCCGACGGGAGAACACTGAAGCTTTCTTT. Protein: CASSRRENTEAFF.

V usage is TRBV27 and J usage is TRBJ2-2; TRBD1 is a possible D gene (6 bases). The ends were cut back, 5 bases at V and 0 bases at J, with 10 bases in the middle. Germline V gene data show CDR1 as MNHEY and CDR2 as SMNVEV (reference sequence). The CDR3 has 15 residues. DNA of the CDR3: TGTGCCAGCAGTCAGGACAGCTCGAACACCGGGGAGCTGTTTTTT. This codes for CASSQDSSNTGELFF.

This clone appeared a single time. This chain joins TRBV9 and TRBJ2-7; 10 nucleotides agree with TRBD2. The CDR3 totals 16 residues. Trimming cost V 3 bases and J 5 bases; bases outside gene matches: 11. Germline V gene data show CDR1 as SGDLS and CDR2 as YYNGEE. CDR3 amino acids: CASSGLAGALVDEQYF. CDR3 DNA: TGTGCCAGCAGCGGGCTAGCGGGGGCCCTCGTTGACGAGCAGTACTTC.

CDR3 bases: TGCAGCGTTATGGCAGGGGTAGGCTACACCTTC. Amino acid sequence: CSVMAGVGYTF. The chain recombines TRBV29-1 with TRBJ1-2, with D possibly being TRBD1 (6 bases). The CDR3 has 11 residues. V was cut by 5 bases and J by 8 bases, with 12 bases left in between. Germline lookup yields CDR1 SQVTM and CDR2 ANQGSEA.

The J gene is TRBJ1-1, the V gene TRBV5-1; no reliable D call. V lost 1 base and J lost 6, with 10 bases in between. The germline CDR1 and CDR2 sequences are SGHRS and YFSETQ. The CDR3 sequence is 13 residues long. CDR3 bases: TGCGCCAGCAGCTTGAACGTTCAGGCTGAAGCTTTCTTT. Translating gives CASSLNVQAEAFF. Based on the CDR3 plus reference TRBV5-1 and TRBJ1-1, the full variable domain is KAGVTQTPRYLIKTRGQQVTLSCSPISGHRSVSWYQQTPGQGLQFLFEYFSETQRNKGNFPGRFSGRQFSNSRSEMNVSTLELGDSALYLCASSLNVQAEAFFGQGTRLTVV.

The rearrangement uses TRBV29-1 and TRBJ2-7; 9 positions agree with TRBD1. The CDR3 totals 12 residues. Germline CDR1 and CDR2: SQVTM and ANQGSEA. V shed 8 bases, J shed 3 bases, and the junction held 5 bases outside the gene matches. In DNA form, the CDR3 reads TGCAGCACGTGGGACAGGGACTACGAGCAGTACTTC. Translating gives CSTWDRDYEQYF.

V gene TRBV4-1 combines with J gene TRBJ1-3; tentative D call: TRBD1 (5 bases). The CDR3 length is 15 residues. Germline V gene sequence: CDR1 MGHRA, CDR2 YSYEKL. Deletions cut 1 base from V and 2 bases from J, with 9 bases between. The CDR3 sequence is CASSQVGGAGNTIYF. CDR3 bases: TGCGCCAGCAGCCAAGTAGGAGGGGCTGGAAACACCATATATTTT.

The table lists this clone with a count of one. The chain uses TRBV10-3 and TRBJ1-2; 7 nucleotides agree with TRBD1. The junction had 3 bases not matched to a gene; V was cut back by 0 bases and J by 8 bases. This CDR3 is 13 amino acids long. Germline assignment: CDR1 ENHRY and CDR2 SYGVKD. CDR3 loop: CAISESKQGGYTF. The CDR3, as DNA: TGTGCCATCAGTGAGTCGAAACAGGGGGGCTACACCTTC.

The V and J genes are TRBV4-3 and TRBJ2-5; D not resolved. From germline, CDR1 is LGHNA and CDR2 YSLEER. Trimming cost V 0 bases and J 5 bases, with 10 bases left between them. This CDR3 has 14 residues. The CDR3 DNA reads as TGCGCCAGCAGCCAAGAACGCGGATTGGAGACCCAGTACTTC. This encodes CASSQERGLETQYF.

CDR3 amino acids: CASSGSSMGGHNNEQFF. The CDR3 DNA reads as TGTGCCAGCAGCGGTAGTTCCATGGGGGGGCATAACAATGAGCAGTTCTTC. The rearrangement links TRBV9 to TRBJ2-1; tentative D call: TRBD2 (7 bases). Germline V gene data show CDR1 as SGDLS and CDR2 as YYNGEE. The length of the CDR3 is 17 residues. Trimming stripped 3 bases from V and 5 bases from J, with 21 bases between.

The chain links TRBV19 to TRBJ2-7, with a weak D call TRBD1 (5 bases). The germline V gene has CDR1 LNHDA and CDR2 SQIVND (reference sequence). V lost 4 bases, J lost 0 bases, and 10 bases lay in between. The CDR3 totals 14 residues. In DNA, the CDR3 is TGTGCCAGTAGTACACAGGTTACCTCCTACGAGCAGTACTTC. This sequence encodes CASSTQVTSYEQYF.

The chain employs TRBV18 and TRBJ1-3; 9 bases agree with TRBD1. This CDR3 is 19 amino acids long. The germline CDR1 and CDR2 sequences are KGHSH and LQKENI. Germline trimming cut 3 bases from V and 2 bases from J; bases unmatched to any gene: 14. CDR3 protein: CASSPFRDRELKTGNTIYF. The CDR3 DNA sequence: TGTGCCAGCTCACCGTTCAGGGACAGGGAGTTAAAGACTGGAAACACCATATATTTT. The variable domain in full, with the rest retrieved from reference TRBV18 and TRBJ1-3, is NAGVMQNPRHLVRRRGQEARLRCSPMKGHSHVYWYRQLPEEGLKFMVYLQKENIIDESGMPKERFSAEFPKEGPSILRIQQVVRGDSAAYFCASSPFRDRELKTGNTIYFGEGSWLTVV.

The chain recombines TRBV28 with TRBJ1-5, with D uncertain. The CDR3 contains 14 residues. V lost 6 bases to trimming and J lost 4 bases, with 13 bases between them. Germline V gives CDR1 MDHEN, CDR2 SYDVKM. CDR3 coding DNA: TGTGCCAGCAGCGACCCAGGTAATAATCAGCCCCAGCATTTT. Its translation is CASSDPGNNQPQHF.

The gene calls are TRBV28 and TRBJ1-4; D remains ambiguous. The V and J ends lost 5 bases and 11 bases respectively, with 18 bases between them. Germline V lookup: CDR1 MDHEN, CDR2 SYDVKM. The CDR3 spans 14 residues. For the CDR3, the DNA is TGTGCCAGCAGTGCCGGACTGACAATGAGGAAACTGTTTTTT. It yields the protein CASSAGLTMRKLFF.

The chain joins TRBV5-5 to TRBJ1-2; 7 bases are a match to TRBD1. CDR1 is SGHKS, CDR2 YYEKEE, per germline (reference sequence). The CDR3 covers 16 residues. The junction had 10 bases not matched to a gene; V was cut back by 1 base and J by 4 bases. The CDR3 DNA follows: TGTGCCAGCAGCTTGACGACAGGGAGGAGTGGCTATGGCTACACCTTC. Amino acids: CASSLTTGRSGYGYTF.

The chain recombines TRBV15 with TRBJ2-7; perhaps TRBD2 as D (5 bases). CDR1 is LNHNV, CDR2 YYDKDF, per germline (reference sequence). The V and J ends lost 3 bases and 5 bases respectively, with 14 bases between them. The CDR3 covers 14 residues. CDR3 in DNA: TGTGCCACCAGCAGGAAACGGCCGAGGGACGAGCAGTACTTC. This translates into CATSRKRPRDEQYF.

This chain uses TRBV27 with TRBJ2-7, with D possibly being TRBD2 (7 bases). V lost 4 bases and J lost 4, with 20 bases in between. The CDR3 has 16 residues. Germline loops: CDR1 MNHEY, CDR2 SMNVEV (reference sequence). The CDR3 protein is CASSWRGRGPTYEQYF. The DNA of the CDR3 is TGTGCCAGCAGTTGGCGGGGGCGGGGACCAACTTACGAGCAGTACTTC.

Here the CDR3 DNA reads TGTGCCAGCAGCTTAGGGGGCCAGGCGCTTTCTAATTCACCCCTCCACTTT. Translation gives CASSLGGQALSNSPLHF. V usage is TRBV7-2 and J usage is TRBJ1-6, with D maybe TRBD1 (5 bases). The V gene's germline CDR1 is SGHTA and CDR2 FQGNSA. The ends were cut back, 1 base at V and 6 bases at J, with 16 bases in the middle. CDR3 length: 17 amino acids.

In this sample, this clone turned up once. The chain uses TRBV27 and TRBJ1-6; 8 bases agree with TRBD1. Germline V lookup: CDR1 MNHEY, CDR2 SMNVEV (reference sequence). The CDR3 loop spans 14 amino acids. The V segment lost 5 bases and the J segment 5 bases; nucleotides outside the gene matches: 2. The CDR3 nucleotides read TGTGCCAGCAGTCCGGGACAGGATAATTCACCCCTCCACTTT. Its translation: CASSPGQDNSPLHF.

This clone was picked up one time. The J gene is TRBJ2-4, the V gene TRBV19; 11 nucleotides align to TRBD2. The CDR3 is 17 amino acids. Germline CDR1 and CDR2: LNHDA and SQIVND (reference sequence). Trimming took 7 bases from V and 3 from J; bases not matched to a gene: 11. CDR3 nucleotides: TGTGCCAGTAAGAGAACTAGCGGGGGAGGCATCAAAAACATTCAGTACTTC. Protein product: CASKRTSGGGIKNIQYF.

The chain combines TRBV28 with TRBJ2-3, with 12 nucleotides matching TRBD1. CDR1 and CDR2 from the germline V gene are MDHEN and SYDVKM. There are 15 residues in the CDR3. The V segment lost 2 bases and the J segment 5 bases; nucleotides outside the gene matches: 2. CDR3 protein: CASSLGDRGQDTQYF. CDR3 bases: TGTGCCAGCAGTTTAGGGGACAGGGGGCAAGATACGCAGTATTTT.

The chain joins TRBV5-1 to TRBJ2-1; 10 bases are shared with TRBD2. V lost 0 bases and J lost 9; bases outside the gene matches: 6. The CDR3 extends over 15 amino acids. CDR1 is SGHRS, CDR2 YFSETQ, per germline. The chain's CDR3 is CASSLATSGEGEQFF. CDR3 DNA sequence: TGCGCCAGCAGCTTGGCCACTAGCGGGGAGGGTGAGCAGTTCTTC.

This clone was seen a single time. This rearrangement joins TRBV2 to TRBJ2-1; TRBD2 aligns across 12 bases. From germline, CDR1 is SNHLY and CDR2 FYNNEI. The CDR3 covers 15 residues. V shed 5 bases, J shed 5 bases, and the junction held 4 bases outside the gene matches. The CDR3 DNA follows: TGTGCCAGCAGTAACGGACTAGCGGGGAACAATGAGCAGTTCTTC. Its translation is CASSNGLAGNNEQFF.